The rows below give T cell receptor beta chains drawn from one sample of a study of cytomegalovirus exposure and HLA in healthy donors. Produced via immunoSEQ multiplex PCR; TCRdb's table is partial and in-frame only. Of under 100,000 clones listed, 55% to 70% are singletons. The sample taken for sequencing was PBMCs. The receptors here all came from a woman in her thirties or forties in good health and CMV-seropositive. CDR3s include the opening cysteine and the closing phenylalanine or tryptophan. D genes are given only for firm matches. Size values are once, few and many counts, or a class for expanded clones, and some rows have none.

d_call,cdr3_length,v_call,j_call,clone_size,cdr3_aa,cdr3_nt
TRBD1,16,TRBV30,TRBJ2-1,-,CAWTVEWTGVNNEQFF,TGTGCCTGGACCGTTGAGTGGACAGGGGTAAACAATGAGCAGTTCTTC
TRBD2,20,TRBV13,TRBJ2-1,-,CASSHHETSGTYSSYNEQFF,TGTGCCAGCAGCCATCACGAGACTAGCGGGACTTACAGCTCCTACAATGAGCAGTTCTTC
-,12,TRBV19,TRBJ2-1,-,CATKGRYNEQFF,TGTGCCACAAAGGGGCGCTACAATGAGCAGTTCTTC
-,15,TRBV5-6,TRBJ2-1,-,CASSLALADYNEQFF,TGTGCCAGCAGCTTGGCGTTAGCGGACTACAATGAGCAGTTCTTC
TRBD2,16,TRBV19,TRBJ2-7,-,CASTPGTSGSLYEQYF,TGTGCCAGTACCCCCGGGACTAGCGGGAGTCTCTACGAGCAGTACTTC
-,15,TRBV27,TRBJ2-7,-,CASSSQTSRVYEQYF,TGTGCCAGCAGTTCCCAGACTAGTCGCGTTTACGAGCAGTACTTC
-,12,TRBV18,TRBJ1-1,-,CASSPMGGEAFF,TGTGCCAGCTCACCGATGGGGGGTGAAGCTTTCTTT
TRBD2,20,TRBV9,TRBJ2-2,-,CASGETTGTSGVSNTGELFF,TGTGCCAGCGGTGAAACGACCGGGACTAGCGGGGTATCGAACACCGGGGAGCTGTTTTTT
TRBD2,13,TRBV9,TRBJ2-5,-,CASASGGGETQYF,TGTGCCAGCGCTAGCGGGGGTGGAGAGACCCAGTACTTC
TRBD1,15,TRBV4-3,TRBJ1-2,few,CASSQGGTGIYGYTF,TGCGCCAGCAGCCAAGGAGGGACAGGGATATATGGCTACACCTTC
-,14,TRBV6-6,TRBJ1-5,-,CASSYRRVNQPQHF,TGTGCCAGCAGTTACAGGAGGGTCAATCAGCCCCAGCATTTT
TRBD1,13,TRBV28,TRBJ2-7,-,CASSGQDTYEQYF,TGTGCCAGTTCGGGACAGGACACCTACGAGCAGTACTTC
TRBD2,16,TRBV6-4,TRBJ2-1,once,CASSDSCERDYNEQFF,TGTGCCAGCAGTGACTCTTGCGAGCGGGATTACAATGAGCAGTTCTTC
TRBD2,13,TRBV27,TRBJ2-7,-,CASGPREIGEQYF,TGTGCCAGCGGCCCGCGGGAGATCGGCGAGCAGTACTTC
TRBD2,15,TRBV7-2,TRBJ2-7,-,CASSSTGTSGYEQYF,TGTGCCAGCAGCTCCACCGGGACTAGCGGCTACGAGCAGTACTTC
TRBD1,13,TRBV7-2,TRBJ1-2,-,CASSLTYRGGYTF,TGTGCCAGCAGCTTAACCTACAGGGGCGGCTACACCTTC
-,16,TRBV19,TRBJ2-3,few,CASTRQGTRSADTQYF,TGTGCCAGTACAAGGCAGGGGACCCGGAGCGCAGATACGCAGTATTTT
-,15,TRBV6-1,TRBJ1-5,-,CASTNGDISNQPQHF,TGTGCCAGCACTAACGGGGACATTAGCAATCAGCCCCAGCATTTT
-,15,TRBV5-1,TRBJ2-3,-,CASSSGQYPTDTQYF,TGCGCCAGCAGCTCAGGACAGTATCCTACAGATACGCAGTATTTT
TRBD2,15,TRBV2,TRBJ2-3,-,CASSEEGLGGDTQYF,TGTGCCAGCAGTGAAGAAGGACTAGGCGGAGATACGCAGTATTTT
TRBD1,14,TRBV4-3,TRBJ1-4,-,CASSQGQGNEKLFF,TGCGCCAGCAGCCAAGGACAGGGGAATGAAAAACTGTTTTTT
TRBD2,14,TRBV5-4,TRBJ2-2,-,CASSLSLAAGELFF,TGTGCCAGCAGCCTCTCGCTAGCGGCCGGGGAGCTGTTTTTT
TRBD2,15,TRBV6-5,TRBJ2-1,-,CASRPLAGGPNEQFF,TGTGCCAGCAGACCCCTAGCGGGAGGTCCCAATGAGCAGTTCTTC
TRBD2,14,TRBV29-1,TRBJ2-5,-,CSVASGTGEETQYF,TGCAGCGTTGCTAGCGGGACGGGGGAAGAGACCCAGTACTTC
TRBD2,15,TRBV5-1,TRBJ2-3,-,CASSLAASGIDTQYF,TGCGCCAGCAGCTTGGCGGCTAGCGGGATTGATACGCAGTATTTT
TRBD2,16,TRBV7-2,TRBJ2-3,-,CASSLAGTSVVGTQYF,TGTGCCAGCAGCTTAGCGGGGACTAGCGTCGTGGGTACGCAGTATTTT
-,15,TRBV5-4,TRBJ1-2,-,CASSLEEGTNYGYTF,TGTGCCAGCAGCTTGGAGGAGGGAACCAACTATGGCTACACCTTC
TRBD1,15,TRBV28,TRBJ1-4,-,CASSSRTGTNEKLFF,TGTGCCAGCAGTTCCCGGACAGGGACTAATGAAAAACTGTTTTTT
-,15,TRBV9,TRBJ1-2,-,CASSVEGWGLDGYTF,TGTGCCAGCAGCGTAGAGGGGTGGGGGCTGGATGGCTACACCTTC
TRBD2,16,TRBV27,TRBJ2-3,-,CASSPPGTPQRGTQYF,TGTGCCAGCAGTCCTCCTGGGACCCCTCAGCGGGGTACGCAGTATTTT
-,14,TRBV6-1,TRBJ1-2,-,CASSEFRRVSGYTF,TGTGCCAGCAGTGAATTCCGCAGGGTGTCTGGCTACACCTTC
-,15,TRBV27,TRBJ1-5,-,CASRQTLEILGPQHF,TGTGCCAGCAGACAGACCTTAGAGATTTTGGGGCCCCAGCATTTT
TRBD1,17,TRBV7-8,TRBJ2-1,-,CASSLGGQGSSYNEQFF,TGTGCCAGCAGCTTAGGGGGACAGGGGAGCTCCTACAATGAGCAGTTCTTC
-,15,TRBV5-4,TRBJ1-4,-,CASSYGGTTNEKLFF,TGTGCCAGCAGCTACGGGGGTACGACTAATGAAAAACTGTTTTTT
-,13,TRBV7-7,TRBJ1-1,-,CASSPLANTEAFF,TGTGCCAGCAGCCCCCTAGCTAACACTGAAGCTTTCTTT
-,12,TRBV6-1,TRBJ2-5,few,CASRLRDETQYF,TGTGCCAGCAGACTCAGGGATGAGACCCAGTACTTC
-,16,TRBV28,TRBJ2-5,-,CASSPVAGIIQETQYF,TGTGCCAGCAGCCCTGTTGCAGGCATCATACAAGAGACCCAGTACTTC
-,14,TRBV4-1,TRBJ1-2,-,CASSQDSSYYGYTF,TGCGCCAGCAGCCAAGATTCCAGTTACTATGGCTACACCTTC
-,15,TRBV7-2,TRBJ2-1,-,CASSVTGTTYNEQFF,TGTGCCAGCAGCGTGACCGGGACAACATACAATGAGCAGTTCTTC
TRBD2,16,TRBV28,TRBJ2-7,-,CASSSFGRLAGNEQYF,TGTGCCAGCAGTTCGTTTGGTCGACTAGCGGGAAACGAGCAGTACTTC
TRBD2,16,TRBV5-4,TRBJ2-1,-,CASSPGGTTLLNEQFF,TGTGCCAGCAGCCCAGGTGGGACTACCCTGTTGAATGAGCAGTTCTTC
-,12,TRBV28,TRBJ1-2,-,CASYLSGYGYTF,TGTGCCAGCTATCTTTCAGGTTATGGCTACACCTTC
-,15,TRBV6-1,TRBJ1-1,few,CASSDPARGGTEAFF,TGTGCCAGCAGTGATCCGGCAAGAGGTGGCACTGAAGCTTTCTTT
TRBD2,15,TRBV14,TRBJ2-7,-,CASSQGLAGAYEQYF,TGTGCCAGCAGCCAAGGCCTAGCGGGAGCCTACGAGCAGTACTTC
-,12,TRBV6-1,TRBJ1-2,-,CASSEADRGYTF,TGTGCCAGCAGTGAAGCGGACAGAGGCTACACCTTC
-,14,TRBV14,TRBJ1-1,few,CASSPHSGVREAFF,TGTGCCAGCAGCCCGCACTCTGGAGTCCGTGAAGCTTTCTTT
-,19,TRBV21-1,TRBJ2-7,-,CASSKAIWGLAGAPYEQYF,TGTGCCAGCAGCAAAGCGATTTGGGGACTAGCGGGAGCACCCTACGAGCAGTACTTC
-,14,TRBV5-1,TRBJ1-2,-,CASSFTRGDYGYTF,TGCGCCAGCAGCTTTACCAGGGGCGACTATGGCTACACCTTC
-,12,TRBV5-1,TRBJ2-7,-,CASSSSRGEQYF,TGCGCCAGCAGCTCCTCCCGGGGCGAGCAGTACTTC